These T cell receptor beta chains were read from a single sample in a study of immune cell composition in non-small cell lung cancer. The table came from immunoSEQ multiplex PCR; TCRdb's copy has only in-frame clones and leaves some out. This sample has over 2,500 clones, with 60% to 85% found just once. The sample comprised non-adjacent lung tissue. The receptors shown here come from a human donor with non-small cell lung cancer. The CDR3 runs from the conserved cysteine through the conserved F or W. A D gene is named only where the DNA matches it firmly. Clone size is shown for a subset of rows, as once, few, many or a class of expanded clone.

>NA|TRBD2|TRBJ2-3|TRBV7-9
TGTGCCAGCAGCTTAGGTAGCGGGGCCACAGATACGCAGTATTTT
CASSLGSGATDTQYF
>NA|NA|TRBJ1-2|TRBV7-9
TGTGCCAGCAGCTATACTCTCAACTATGGCTACACCTTC
CASSYTLNYGYTF
>NA|TRBD2|TRBJ2-7|TRBV10-1
TGCGCCAGCAGTGTGCACGGGACTAGTAAAGTCCGGGAGCAGTACTTC
CASSVHGTSKVREQYF
>NA|TRBD2|TRBJ2-3|TRBV28
TGTGCCAGCAGTCAAGTAGCGGGAGGGGGAGGGGGTACGCAGTATTTT
CASSQVAGGGGGTQYF
>NA|TRBD1|TRBJ1-4|TRBV6-1
TGTGCCAGCAGTTCCGGGACAGAAAATGAAAAACTGTTTTTT
CASSSGTENEKLFF
>NA|NA|TRBJ1-1|TRBV5-1
TGCGCCAGCAGCTTGGACCCCCGGGGCACTGAAGCTTTCTTT
CASSLDPRGTEAFF
>once|NA|TRBJ1-1|TRBV7-9
TGTGCCAGCAGCCCTACGGGTTCAGGGTTGGATACTGAAGCTTTCTTT
CASSPTGSGLDTEAFF
>NA|NA|TRBJ2-1|TRBV28
TGTGCCAGCAGTCCCGGTGGTTTAATTTACAATGAGCAGTTCTTC
CASSPGGLIYNEQFF
>NA|NA|TRBJ2-5|TRBV19
TGTGCCAGTAGTATAGCTCAAGGAGGGGGCACCCAGTACTTC
CASSIAQGGGTQYF
>few|TRBD1|TRBJ1-1|TRBV6-5
TGTGCCAGCAGTCGCCGACAGGGAGGGAACACTGAAGCTTTCTTT
CASSRRQGGNTEAFF
>NA|NA|TRBJ2-7|TRBV28
TGTGCCAGCAGTTTAAGTTGGGACATCGACGAGCAGTACTTC
CASSLSWDIDEQYF
>once|NA|TRBJ2-1|TRBV2
TGTGCCAGCAGTGAAAGACGGACTTCCAATGAGCAGTTCTTC
CASSERRTSNEQFF
>once|NA|TRBJ1-5|TRBV2
TGTGCCAGCACCAGGGTCGGCAATCAGCCCCAGCATTTT
CASTRVGNQPQHF
>NA|NA|TRBJ2-7|TRBV15
TGTGCCACCGCGGACAGCTCCTACGAGCAGTACTTC
CATADSSYEQYF
>NA|NA|TRBJ1-5|TRBV27
TGTGCCAGCAGTTACCAACTAAGTCAGCCCCAGCATTTT
CASSYQLSQPQHF
>NA|TRBD2|TRBJ2-7|TRBV9
TGTGCCAGCAGCACCACTAGCGGGGGGGCCTACGAGCAGTACTTC
CASSTTSGGAYEQYF
>NA|NA|TRBJ2-7|TRBV7-2
TGTGCCAGCAGCTTAGTGAGGGAGCAGTACTTC
CASSLVREQYF
>NA|NA|TRBJ2-7|TRBV5-6
TGTGCCAGCAGTCGCGGGGGCCTGGTTTACGAGCAGTACTTC
CASSRGGLVYEQYF
>NA|NA|TRBJ2-7|TRBV5-1
TGCGCCAGCAGCCAACCAGGAGGACTGACCTACGAGCAGTACTTC
CASSQPGGLTYEQYF
>NA|NA|TRBJ1-4|TRBV11-1
TGTGCCAGCAGCTTTCTCGCAACTAATGAAAAACTGTTTTTT
CASSFLATNEKLFF
>NA|NA|TRBJ1-1|TRBV4-2
TGTGCCAGCAGCCAAGTAGACACTGAAGCTTTCTTT
CASSQVDTEAFF
>once|NA|TRBJ2-6|TRBV7-2
TGTGCCAGCAGCTTCCCAGAGGGAAAAACCTCTGGGGCCAACGTCCTGACTTTC
CASSFPEGKTSGANVLTF
>NA|NA|TRBJ1-3|TRBV29-1
TGCAGCGTTCTTGTTGGAAACACCATATATTTT
CSVLVGNTIYF
>NA|NA|TRBJ1-5|TRBV4-2
TGTGCCAGCAGCCAAGGACGGGATCAGCCCCAGCATTTT
CASSQGRDQPQHF
>NA|NA|TRBJ1-1|TRBV5-4
TGTGCCAGCGGGCTTCGAGGGAACATGAACACTGAAGCTTTCTTT
CASGLRGNMNTEAFF
>few|TRBD1|TRBJ2-7|TRBV7-2
TGTGCCAGCAGCCCCCGACAGGGGCCCAACCACGAGCAGTACTTC
CASSPRQGPNHEQYF